The clone carrying this T cell receptor beta chain appeared once. CDR1 and CDR2 (germline): SGHRS, YFSETQ. This CDR3 has 15 amino acids. The J segment lost 0 bases and the V segment lost 4 bases, leaving 4 bases of the junction unmatched. The data were obtained in a study of technical replicates of blood from a handful of donors. Some clones are missing from TCRdb's copy, which holds only in-frame ones; the method was immunoSEQ multiplex PCR. The top ten hold approximately 0.39% of the sample, which has tens of thousands of clones, 94% seen once. This TCR came from a human donor in good health. The sequencing input was T cells isolated from PBMCs. This sequence joins TRBV5-1 and TRBJ1-5, with 7 nucleotides matching TRBD1. The CDR3 sequence: CASSATGNSNQPQHF. The CDR3 bases are TGCGCCAGCAGCGCGACAGGGAATAGCAATCAGCCCCAGCATTTT.